This T cell receptor beta chain appears in the sequencing data of a study of blood T cell repertoires in COVID-19. Study in general: Samples of COVID-19 (acute and convalescent) were obtained from the United States, Italy and Spain.

In the original processing: Reference gene primer amplification yielded estimated nucleated cell counts. This table comes from immunoSEQ multiplex PCR, and its TCRdb copy is limited to in-frame clones, with some not included. D and trimming come from the DNA, and the V and J calls and clone size come from that table. The data contain around 290,000 clones, around 89% of them seen just once; the ten biggest clones take up about 4.2%. Sequencing was performed on peripheral blood. The sequence was collected from a man aged 35 to 55 with acute or convalescent COVID-19.

This CDR3 is CASSLLREGGNEQFF. The DNA of the CDR3 is TGTGCCAGCAGCTTGTTGAGGGAAGGGGGCAATGAGCAGTTCTTC. The chain employs TRBV5-8 and TRBJ2-1; D perhaps matches TRBD1 (6 bases). The germline V gene has CDR1 SGHTS and CDR2 YDEGEE. The CDR3 runs 15 residues. Trimming left V 1 base short and J 6 bases short, with 14 bases between.